These 18 T cell receptor beta chains were all obtained from the same sample, sequenced in a study of blood T cells in healthy people across ages. A J-beta primer mix and a sample-barcoded 5' primer were used in a second PCR of about 7 to 12 cycles. TCRdb reprocessed the 5' RACE reads with MiXCR, giving one entry per CDR3 protein. The sample holds 590,000 or so distinct CDR3 sequences, about 30% seen once. Sequencing input: blood. Source of these receptors: an elderly woman in good health.

This clonotype was observed a handful of times. A single base separates this from a much larger clone, so it may be a read error. The J gene is TRBJ2-5, the V gene TRBV12-3 or TRBV12-4, with TRBD1 matching over 12 bases. The end of the DNA aligns better with TRBJ2-7, so the J call may be wrong. The CDR3 contains 18 residues. The CDR3 bases are TGTGCCAGCAGTTTCGTACCGGGACAGGGGGCGAGGGCCTACGAGCAGTACTTC. Protein product: CASSFVPGQGARAYEQYF.

This clonotype was seen many times. The chain recombines TRBV20-1 with TRBJ2-3; D unresolved. Germline lookup yields CDR1 DFQATT and CDR2 SNEGSKA (reference sequence). With 7 bases removed from V and 2 bases from J, the gap between germline ends came to 25 bases. This CDR3 is 17 amino acids long. CDR3 region: CSVPGRSGSLDTDTQYF. CDR3 DNA sequence: TGCAGTGTCCCCGGTCGATCTGGGTCCTTAGACACAGATACGCAGTATTTT.

The genes are TRBV7-2 and TRBJ2-5; TRBD2 might be the D (6 bases). The DNA end is a closer match to TRBJ2-7, so the J assignment may be wrong. The CDR3 length is 13 residues. In germline, CDR1 is SGHTA, CDR2 FQGNSA. The DNA of the CDR3 is TGTGCCAGCAGGATGAGCGGGTCCTACGAGCAGTACTTC. Its translation is CASRMSGSYEQYF.

This clonotype was recorded at least ten times. V and J are TRBV7-2 and TRBJ2-3; D perhaps matches TRBD2 (7 bases). Germline CDR1 is SGHTA and CDR2 is FQGNSA. This CDR3 is built from 18 residues. The V and J ends lost 1 base and 4 bases respectively, with 21 bases between them. The CDR3 coding sequence is TGTGCCAGCAGCTTAGAGGGGGGAGGGGCGGGGGTGGCAGATACGCAGTATTTT. Its translation is CASSLEGGGAGVADTQYF.

Comments on this clonotype: This may arise from a read error, as a much more abundant clone is one base away. The J gene is TRBJ2-3, the V gene TRBV5-1, with D maybe TRBD2 (5 bases). The CDR3 is 16 residues long. Per germline, CDR1 SGHRS and CDR2 YFSETQ. The germline V and J ends were trimmed by 1 base and 1 base, with 13 bases remaining between them. DNA of the CDR3: TGCGCCAGCAGCTTGCGACGGGGTGGAGGCACAGATACGCAGTATTTT. It specifies CASSLRRGGGTDTQYF.

Ten or more counts support this clonotype. The chain carries TRBV15 and TRBJ2-5; TRBD2 matches 8 bases. CDR3 length: 13 residues. V was pared by 3 bases and J by 7 bases, with 4 bases of the junction left unmatched. Germline CDR1 is LNHNV and CDR2 is YYDKDF (reference sequence). The CDR3 sequence is CATSSQTSGTQYF. CDR3 nucleotide sequence: TGTGCCACCAGCAGCCAAACTAGCGGGACCCAGTACTTC.

This clonotype was seen many times. V and J are TRBV7-8 and TRBJ2-5, with 11 bases lining up with TRBD2. Germline V CDR1 and CDR2: SGHVS, FQNEAQ. This CDR3 has 16 residues. Trimming at V came to 5 bases and at J to 5 bases, leaving 10 bases not matched to a gene. The CDR3 nucleotides are TGTGCCAGCAGCCCAGGGACTAGCGGCCATCGGGAGACCCAGTACTTC. Translating it yields CASSPGTSGHRETQYF.

The chain couples TRBV20-1 to TRBJ1-5, with D maybe TRBD1 (5 bases). The CDR3 has 14 amino acids. With 1 base removed from V and 7 bases from J, the gap between germline ends came to 14 bases. Germline CDR1 and CDR2: DFQATT and SNEGSKA (reference sequence). The CDR3 nucleotides read TGCAGTGCTAGAGTAAGGGGAGAAGGACAGCCCCAGCATTTT. Translation: CSARVRGEGQPQHF.

In this sample, this clonotype turned up many times. J is TRBJ2-4 and V is TRBV7-9, with a possible D match to TRBD2 (6 bases). This CDR3 has 17 residues. V dropped 5 bases and J dropped 1 base, with 18 bases sitting between them. Germline V lookup: CDR1 SEHNR, CDR2 FQNEAQ (reference sequence). In DNA form, the CDR3 reads TGTGCCAGCAGCCCCGGGACTGCTGGAGGGGCCAAAAACATTCAGTACTTC. This encodes CASSPGTAGGAKNIQYF.

The chain is built from TRBV20-1 and TRBJ2-1; weak D call: TRBD2 (6 bases). Germline V gene data show CDR1 as DFQATT and CDR2 as SNEGSKA (reference sequence). The V and J ends lost 4 bases and 4 bases respectively, with 14 bases between them. This CDR3 region has 14 residues. CDR3 DNA: TGCAGTGCTATCTTCGGGACTTCTTACAATGAGCAGTTCTTC. Translated: CSAIFGTSYNEQFF.

The chain combines TRBV7-9 with TRBJ1-4, with D possibly TRBD1 on 6 matching bases. V gave up 5 bases and J gave up 3 bases, with 16 bases separating them. The length of the CDR3 is 16 residues. CDR1 and CDR2 (germline): SEHNR, FQNEAQ (reference sequence). The CDR3 DNA follows: TGTGCCAGCAGCCCAAAAAGTTGGACAGCTAATGAAAAACTGTTTTTT. It encodes CASSPKSWTANEKLFF.

This clonotype was found many times. This chain joins TRBV6-2 or TRBV6-3 and TRBJ2-1; TRBD2 agrees at 11 bases. Germline CDR1 MNHEY, CDR2 SVGEGT. V dropped 4 bases and J dropped 8; count of bases not matched to a gene: 7. The CDR3 is 15 residues long. This CDR3 is CASSFIAGGLYEQFF. For the CDR3, the DNA is TGTGCCAGCAGTTTTATAGCGGGGGGGCTCTATGAGCAGTTCTTC.

At least ten counts were recorded for this clonotype. The chain combines TRBV2 with TRBJ1-2; unclear D gene. The V end was cut by 4 bases, the J end by 8 bases, with 14 bases between. Per germline, CDR1 SNHLY and CDR2 FYNNEI. The CDR3 has 13 residues. The DNA of the CDR3 is TGTGCCAGCAGTGTTTGGCAGGAAGGCGGCTACACCTTC. The encoded protein is CASSVWQEGGYTF.

The J gene is TRBJ1-3, the V gene TRBV7-9; D unclear. The germline gives CDR1 SEHNR, CDR2 FQNEAQ (reference sequence). V dropped 5 bases and J dropped 2 bases, with 13 bases sitting between them. The length of the CDR3 is 15 residues. The CDR3 is CASSRTRLTGNTIYF. CDR3 coding DNA: TGTGCCAGCAGCCGCACTCGACTAACTGGAAACACCATATATTTT.

The sample holds one count of this clonotype. The V gene is TRBV20-1, the J gene TRBJ2-4, with D perhaps matching TRBD2 (6 bases). Germline V gene data show CDR1 as DFQATT and CDR2 as SNEGSKA (reference sequence). V was cut by 6 bases and J by 1 base, with 10 bases left in between. This CDR3 comprises 13 residues. DNA of the CDR3: TGCAGTGCGAAGGAGGGGGCCAAAAACATTCAGTACTTC. Translating it yields CSAKEGAKNIQYF.

The rearrangement joins TRBV30 to TRBJ1-2; the D is unclear. Deletions cut 3 bases from V and 5 bases from J, with 10 bases between. The CDR3 contains 12 residues. Germline V gene data show CDR1 as GTSNPN and CDR2 as SVGIG (reference sequence). CDR3 sequence reads: CAWSTPPYGYTF. Written as DNA, the CDR3 is TGTGCCTGGAGCACACCTCCATATGGCTACACCTTC.

This clonotype was counted ten times or more. Germline is not matched at one junction end, which may reflect a read error. V and J are TRBV3-1 and TRBJ2-7; 10 positions match TRBD1. Germline CDR1 reads LGHDT; CDR2 reads YNNKEL (reference sequence). CDR3 size: 14 residues. The CDR3 DNA follows: TGTGCCAGTAGCCCGACAGGGGGCGTGTACGAGCAGTACTTC. Amino acid sequence: CASSPTGGVYEQYF.

This chain uses TRBV7-9 with TRBJ1-4; D gene unclear. The V gene's germline CDR1 is SEHNR and CDR2 FQNEAQ (reference sequence). V lost 3 bases and J lost 8, with 13 bases in between. This CDR3 has 14 residues. In DNA form, the CDR3 reads TGTGCCAGCAGCTTTTCGGGGATCGGCGAAAAACTGTTTTTT. It is translated as CASSFSGIGEKLFF.